The 5 T cell receptor beta chains given below trace back to one sample, sequenced in a study of T cell responses to AZD1222 COVID-19 vaccine (dated by TCRdb to 2020 to 2022). The time point label corresponds to: about 28 days (+/-7) after the second vaccine dose. The intended sense of this specimen's treatment or condition label: meningococcal conjugate vaccine given as trial control. The library was built by means of the immunoSEQ multiplex PCR assay. The immuneACCESS repertoire file appears here via TCRdb, limited to in-frame rearrangements. These files lack a portion of the clones; in checked studies, under half of the deficit traces to unresolved V genes, and the cause of the others is not known. The sample table lists 95,000 to 150,000 clones, 75% to 95% of them with a count of one. 4% to 5% of the sample goes to the ten largest clones. The input for sequencing was peripheral blood, taken 28 days after the second dose of the MenACWY control vaccine. The receptors stem from an adult who received the MenACWY meningococcal vaccine as a control.

This clone was picked up one time. This chain links TRBV11-2 with TRBJ1-2; no firm D call. V was trimmed by 0 bases and J by 6 bases, leaving 11 bases between them. The CDR3 contains 14 residues. Germline V lookup: CDR1 SGHAT, CDR2 FQNNGV. CDR3 sequence reads: CASSLDQSLNGYTF. CDR3 coding DNA: TGTGCCAGCAGCTTAGATCAATCCTTGAATGGCTACACCTTC.

The V and J genes are TRBV4-3 and TRBJ2-1; 12 positions agree with TRBD2. There are 18 residues in the CDR3. Trimming at V came to 0 bases and at J to 7 bases, leaving 10 bases not matched to a gene. Germline loops: CDR1 LGHNA, CDR2 YSLEER. The CDR3 DNA sequence: TGCGCCAGCAGCCAAGATCGGCTAGCGGGGGGGCCTTGGAATGAGCAGTTCTTC. Translated: CASSQDRLAGGPWNEQFF.

The chain uses TRBV3-1 (or the pseudogene TRBV3-2) and TRBJ2-7; D tentatively fits TRBD1 or TRBD2 (5 bases each). The V gene's germline CDR1 is LGHDT and CDR2 YNNKEL (reference sequence). V lost 7 bases and J 3 bases, leaving 19 bases between the germline ends. This CDR3 spans 15 amino acids. The CDR3, as DNA: TGTGCCAGCACCCATGGGGGTGGGACGCTCTACGAGCAGTACTTC. It encodes CASTHGGGTLYEQYF.

This clone was seen only a few times. The V and J genes are TRBV18 and TRBJ1-1, with D tentatively TRBD1 (5 bases). Between the trimmed V and J ends, which lost 2 bases and 0 bases, there was a span of 16 bases. The CDR3 is 17 amino acids. Germline CDR1 reads KGHSH; CDR2 reads LQKENI. The CDR3 sequence is CASSPNAGLVMNTEAFF. In DNA form, the CDR3 reads TGTGCCAGCTCACCAAATGCAGGGCTTGTCATGAACACTGAAGCTTTCTTT.

This sequence joins TRBV2 and TRBJ1-1; tentative D call: TRBD1 (6 bases). Trimming pared 3 bases from V and 1 base from J, leaving 9 bases between. CDR3 size: 14 residues. From germline, CDR1 is SNHLY and CDR2 FYNNEI. The chain's CDR3 is CASSDQGKNTEAFF. DNA for the CDR3: TGTGCCAGCAGTGACCAGGGGAAGAACACTGAAGCTTTCTTT.